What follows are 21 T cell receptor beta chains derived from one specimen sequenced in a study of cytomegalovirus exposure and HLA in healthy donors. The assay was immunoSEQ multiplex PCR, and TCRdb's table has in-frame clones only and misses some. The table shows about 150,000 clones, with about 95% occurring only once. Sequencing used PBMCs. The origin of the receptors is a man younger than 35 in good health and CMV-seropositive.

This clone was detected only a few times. The CDR3: CSVEEAGIYF. The CDR3 DNA is TGCAGCGTTGAAGAAGCAGGGATATACTTC. The chain links TRBV29-1 to TRBJ2-7; TRBD1 is a possible D gene (5 bases). The CDR3 has 10 amino acids. Germline V lookup: CDR1 SQVTM, CDR2 ANQGSEA. V was shortened by 0 bases and J by 13 bases, with 10 bases between the two germline ends.

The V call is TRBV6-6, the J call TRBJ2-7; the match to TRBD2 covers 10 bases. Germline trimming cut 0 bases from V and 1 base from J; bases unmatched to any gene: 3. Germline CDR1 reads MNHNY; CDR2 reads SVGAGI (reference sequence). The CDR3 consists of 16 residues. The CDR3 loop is CASSYSGLAASYEQYF. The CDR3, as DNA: TGTGCCAGCAGTTACTCCGGACTAGCGGCTTCCTACGAGCAGTACTTC.

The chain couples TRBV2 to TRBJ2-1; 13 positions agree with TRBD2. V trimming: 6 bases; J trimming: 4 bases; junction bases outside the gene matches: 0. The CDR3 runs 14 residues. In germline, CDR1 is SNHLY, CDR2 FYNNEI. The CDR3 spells CASRGLAGYNEQFF. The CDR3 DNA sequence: TGTGCCAGCAGGGGACTAGCGGGGTACAATGAGCAGTTCTTC.

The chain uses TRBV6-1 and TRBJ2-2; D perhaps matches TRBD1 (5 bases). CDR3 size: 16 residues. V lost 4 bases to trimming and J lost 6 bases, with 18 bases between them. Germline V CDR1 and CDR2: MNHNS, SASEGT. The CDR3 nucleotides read TGTGCCAGCAGTGCCCCCTGGGCAGGGTATCCCGGGGAGCTGTTTTTT. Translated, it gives CASSAPWAGYPGELFF.

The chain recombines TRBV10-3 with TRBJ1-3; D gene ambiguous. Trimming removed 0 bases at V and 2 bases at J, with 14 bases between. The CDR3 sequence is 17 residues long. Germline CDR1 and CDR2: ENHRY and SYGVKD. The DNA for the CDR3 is TGTGCCATCAGTGAGTCACTCGGTGGCGGCGCTGGAAACACCATATATTTT. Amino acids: CAISESLGGGAGNTIYF.

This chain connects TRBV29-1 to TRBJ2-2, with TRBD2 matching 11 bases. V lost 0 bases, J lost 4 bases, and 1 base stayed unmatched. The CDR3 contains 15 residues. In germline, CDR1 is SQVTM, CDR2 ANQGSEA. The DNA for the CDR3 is TGCAGCGTTGAAGATAGCGGGAGGGCCACCGGGGAGCTGTTTTTT. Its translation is CSVEDSGRATGELFF.

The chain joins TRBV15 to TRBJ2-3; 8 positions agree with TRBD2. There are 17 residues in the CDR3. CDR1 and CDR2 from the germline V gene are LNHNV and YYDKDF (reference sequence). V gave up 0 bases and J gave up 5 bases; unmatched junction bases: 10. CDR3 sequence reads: CATSREELAGGKDTQYF. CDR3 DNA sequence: TGTGCCACCAGCAGAGAGGAGTTGGCGGGAGGTAAAGATACGCAGTATTTT.

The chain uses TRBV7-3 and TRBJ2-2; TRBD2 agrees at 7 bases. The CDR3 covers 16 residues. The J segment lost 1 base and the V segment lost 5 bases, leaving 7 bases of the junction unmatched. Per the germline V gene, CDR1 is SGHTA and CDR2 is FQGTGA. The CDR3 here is CASSLYGGGNTGELFF. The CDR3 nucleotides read TGTGCCAGCAGCCTCTATGGCGGGGGGAACACCGGGGAGCTGTTTTTT.

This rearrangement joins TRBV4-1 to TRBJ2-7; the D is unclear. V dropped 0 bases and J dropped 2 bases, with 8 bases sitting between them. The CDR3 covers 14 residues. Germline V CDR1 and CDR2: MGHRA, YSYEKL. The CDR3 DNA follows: TGCGCCAGCAGCCAAGAGAGGCCAACCTACGAGCAGTACTTC. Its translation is CASSQERPTYEQYF.

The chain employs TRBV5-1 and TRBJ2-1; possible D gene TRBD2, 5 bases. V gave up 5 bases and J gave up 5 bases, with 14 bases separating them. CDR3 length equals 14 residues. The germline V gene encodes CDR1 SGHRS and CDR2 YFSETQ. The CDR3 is CASRSWASNNEQFF. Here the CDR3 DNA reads TGCGCCAGCAGATCTTGGGCTAGCAACAATGAGCAGTTCTTC.

CDR3 DNA: TGTGCCAGCAGTTTAGGGACAGGGGGCCTACAAGAGACCCAGTACTTC. Translation: CASSLGTGGLQETQYF. The chain combines TRBV28 with TRBJ2-5; 12 nucleotides agree with TRBD1. Per the germline V gene, CDR1 is MDHEN and CDR2 is SYDVKM. V dropped 2 bases and J dropped 2; count of bases not matched to a gene: 3. The CDR3 contains 16 residues. The whole variable domain, remainder taken from reference TRBV28 and TRBJ2-5, is DVKVTQSSRYLVKRTGEKVFLECVQDMDHENMFWYRQDPGLGLRLIYFSYDVKMKEKGDIPEGYSVSREKKERFSLILESASTNQTSMYLCASSLGTGGLQETQYFGPGTRLLVL.

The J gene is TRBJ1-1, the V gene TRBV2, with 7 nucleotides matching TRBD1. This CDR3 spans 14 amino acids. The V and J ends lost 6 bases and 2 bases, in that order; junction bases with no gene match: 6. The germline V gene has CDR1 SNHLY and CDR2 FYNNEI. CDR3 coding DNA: TGTGCCAGCAGGGTTGACAGGGCCAACACTGAAGCTTTCTTT. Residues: CASRVDRANTEAFF. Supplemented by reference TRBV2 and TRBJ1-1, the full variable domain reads EPEVTQTPSHQVTQMGQEVILRCVPISNHLYFYWYRQILGQKVEFLVSFYNNEISEKSEIFDDQFSVERPDGSNFTLKIRSTKLEDSAMYFCASRVDRANTEAFFGQGTRLTVV.

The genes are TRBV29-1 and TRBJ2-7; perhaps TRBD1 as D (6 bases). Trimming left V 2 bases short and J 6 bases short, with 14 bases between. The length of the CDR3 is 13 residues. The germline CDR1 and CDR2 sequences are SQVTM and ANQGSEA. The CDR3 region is CSVEFGGQGEQYF. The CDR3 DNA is TGCAGCGTTGAATTTGGGGGCCAAGGCGAGCAGTACTTC.

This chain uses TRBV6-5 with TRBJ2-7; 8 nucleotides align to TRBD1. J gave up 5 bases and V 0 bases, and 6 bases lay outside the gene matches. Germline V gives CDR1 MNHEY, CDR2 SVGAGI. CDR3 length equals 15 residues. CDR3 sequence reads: CASSYSPRGRDEQYF. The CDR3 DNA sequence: TGTGCCAGCAGTTACTCGCCCAGGGGGCGCGACGAGCAGTACTTC.

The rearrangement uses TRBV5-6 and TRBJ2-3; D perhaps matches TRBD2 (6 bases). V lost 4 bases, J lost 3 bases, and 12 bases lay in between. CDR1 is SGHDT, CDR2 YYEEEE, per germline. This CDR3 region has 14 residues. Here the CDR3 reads CASSKFRGTDTQYF. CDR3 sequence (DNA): TGTGCCAGCAGCAAGTTTCGGGGGACAGATACGCAGTATTTT.

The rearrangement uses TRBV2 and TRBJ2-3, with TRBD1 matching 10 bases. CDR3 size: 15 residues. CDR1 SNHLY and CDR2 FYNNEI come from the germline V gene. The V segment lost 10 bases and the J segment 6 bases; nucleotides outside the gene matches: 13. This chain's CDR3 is CATREDRGLGDTQYF. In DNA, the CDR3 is TGTGCCACCCGGGAAGACAGGGGGCTTGGGGATACGCAGTATTTT.

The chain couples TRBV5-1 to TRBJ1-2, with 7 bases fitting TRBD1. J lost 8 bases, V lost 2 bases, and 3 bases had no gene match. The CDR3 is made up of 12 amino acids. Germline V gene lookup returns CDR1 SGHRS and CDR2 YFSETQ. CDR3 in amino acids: CASSLGGYGYTF. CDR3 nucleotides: TGCGCCAGCAGCTTAGGGGGCTACGGCTACACCTTC.

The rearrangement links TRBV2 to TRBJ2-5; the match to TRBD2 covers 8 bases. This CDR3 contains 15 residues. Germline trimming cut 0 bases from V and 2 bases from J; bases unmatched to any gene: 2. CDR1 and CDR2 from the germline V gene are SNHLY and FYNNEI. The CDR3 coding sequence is TGTGCCAGCAGTGAAGCTGCGGGAGGTCAAGAGACCCAGTACTTC. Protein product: CASSEAAGGQETQYF.

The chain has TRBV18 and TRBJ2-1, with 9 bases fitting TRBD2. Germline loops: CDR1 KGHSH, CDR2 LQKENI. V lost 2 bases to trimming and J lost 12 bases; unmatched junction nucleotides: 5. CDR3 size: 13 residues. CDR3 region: CASSPGSSGMQFF. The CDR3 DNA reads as TGTGCCAGCTCACCAGGTTCTAGCGGGATGCAGTTCTTC.

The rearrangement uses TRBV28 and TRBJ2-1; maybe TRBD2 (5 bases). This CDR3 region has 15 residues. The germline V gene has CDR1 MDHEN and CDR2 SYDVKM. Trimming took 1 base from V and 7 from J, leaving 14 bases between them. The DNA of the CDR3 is TGTGCCAGCAGTTTATTGCTAGCCGGAGCAAATGAGCAGTTCTTC. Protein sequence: CASSLLLAGANEQFF.

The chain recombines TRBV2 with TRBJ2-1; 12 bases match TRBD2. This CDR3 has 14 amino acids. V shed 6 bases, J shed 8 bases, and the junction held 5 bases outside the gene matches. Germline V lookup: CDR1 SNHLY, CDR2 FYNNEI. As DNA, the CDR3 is TGTGCCAGCAGAAGACTAGCGGGAGCGGATGAGCAGTTCTTC. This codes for CASRRLAGADEQFF. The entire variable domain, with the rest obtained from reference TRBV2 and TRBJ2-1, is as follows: EPEVTQTPSHQVTQMGQEVILRCVPISNHLYFYWYRQILGQKVEFLVSFYNNEISEKSEIFDDQFSVERPDGSNFTLKIRSTKLEDSAMYFCASRRLAGADEQFFGPGTRLTVL.